The present TCR beta chain was sequenced within a study of molecular identifiers for immune sequencing clone quantification. The overall study: RNA from around 18,000 or 91,000 naive CD8 cells was split five ways in replicates, with four sequenced. Study-level results: Naive cells had under 1% of molecules in clones above 20 RNA copies, effectors over 97%.

The bulk TCR libraries were made with methods described before and with listed TCR primers. TCRdb processed the PCR reads anew with MiXCR; each CDR3 protein has one entry. The data show about 630,000 distinct CDR3 sequences, roughly 27% seen once. The length of the CDR3 is 14 residues. J was trimmed by 0 bases and V by 5 bases; bases with no gene match: 4. Germline V lookup: CDR1 SQVTM, CDR2 ANQGSEA. This clonotype occurred many times. Its antigen is unknown. The sample comprised naive CD8+ T cells from blood, with Jurkat cell RNA spiked in. Documented subset: FACS-sorted CD8+CD4-CCR7+CD45RA+ naive T cells. This sequence was found in a human donor in good health. Some libraries in this study had Jurkat cell RNA spiked in. This rearrangement joins TRBV29-1 to TRBJ2-1; 7 bases line up with TRBD2. Here the CDR3 DNA reads TGCAGCGTTTTAACTAGCGCCTCCTACAATGAGCAGTTCTTC. Translated: CSVLTSASYNEQFF.